This TCR beta chain is drawn from a study of cytomegalovirus exposure and HLA in healthy donors. As for the study in general: From donors who were HLA-typed, an early data release held about 85 million unique TCRs.

PCR was performed using 60 Vbeta and 13 Jbeta primers. Original handling: Later analysis identified approximately 88 million unique TCR beta chains, approximately 10 million shared. The table came from immunoSEQ multiplex PCR; TCRdb's copy has only in-frame clones and leaves some out. From that table come the V and J calls and clone size; the DNA was used to work out D and trimming. The sample records about 160,000 clones, roughly 80% being singletons. Whole-study results and caveats: Most TCR sequences showed up rarely, but some public TCRs showed up in many donors. Later work associated 16,951 TCR beta sequences with HLA alleles at 0.05 false discovery rate.

Note on this clone: Its antigen is still unknown.

The material sequenced was PBMCs. The TCR was taken from a man aged 25-45 years in good health and CMV-seropositive.

This chain's CDR3 is CASSDSTGGNTEAFF. Written as DNA, the CDR3 is TGTGCCAGCAGTGACTCCACAGGGGGGAACACTGAAGCTTTCTTT. The chain recombines TRBV6-4 with TRBJ1-1; 8 bases are a match to TRBD1. The CDR3 covers 15 residues. Trimming removed 0 bases from V and 1 base from J; junction bases left unmatched: 1. CDR1 MRHNA and CDR2 SNTAGT come from the germline V gene.